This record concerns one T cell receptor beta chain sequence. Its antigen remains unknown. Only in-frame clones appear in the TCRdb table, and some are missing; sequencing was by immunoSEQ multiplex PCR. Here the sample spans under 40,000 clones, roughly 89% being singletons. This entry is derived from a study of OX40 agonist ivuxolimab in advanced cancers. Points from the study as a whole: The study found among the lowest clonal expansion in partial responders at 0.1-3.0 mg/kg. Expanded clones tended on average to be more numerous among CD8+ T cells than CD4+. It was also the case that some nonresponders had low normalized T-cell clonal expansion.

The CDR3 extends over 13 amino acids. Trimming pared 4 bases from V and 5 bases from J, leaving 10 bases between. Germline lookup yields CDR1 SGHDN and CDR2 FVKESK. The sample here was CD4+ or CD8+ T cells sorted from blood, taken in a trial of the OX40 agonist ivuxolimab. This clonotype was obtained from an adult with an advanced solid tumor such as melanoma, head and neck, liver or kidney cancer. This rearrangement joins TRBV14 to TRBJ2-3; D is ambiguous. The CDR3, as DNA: TGTGCCAGCAGCCCTCGGCCGGGAGATACGCAGTATTTT. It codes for CASSPRPGDTQYF.